Each of the 6 T cell receptor beta chains below was sequenced from the same sample in a study of response to subunit inactivated influenza vaccine. TCRdb processed the RT-PCR reads anew with MiXCR; each CDR3 protein has one entry. The sample carries 860,000 or so distinct CDR3 sequences, 21% recorded once. Sequences were derived from PBMCs from blood, sampled 5 days after vaccination. The receptors were gathered from a man in his forties or fifties who received an inactivated influenza vaccine.

The V and J genes are TRBV25-1 and TRBJ2-7; a weak D match, TRBD2 (5 bases). Germline V gene data show CDR1 as MGHDK and CDR2 as SYGVNS. The CDR3 loop spans 16 amino acids. The ends were cut back, 4 bases at V and 2 bases at J, with 18 bases in the middle. In DNA form, the CDR3 reads TGTGCCAGCAGTGGAGATTTAGAGGGCGAACCCTACGAGCAGTACTTC. It specifies CASSGDLEGEPYEQYF.

The rearrangement joins TRBV24-1 to TRBJ2-5, with D possibly being TRBD2 (5 bases). Trimming pared 6 bases from V and 5 bases from J, leaving 12 bases between. CDR1 KGHDR and CDR2 SFDVKD come from the germline V gene. CDR3 size: 13 residues. CDR3 amino acids: CATSLEGLETQYF. Here the CDR3 DNA reads TGTGCCACCAGTTTAGAGGGCCTCGAGACCCAGTACTTC.

The chain employs TRBV6-1 and TRBJ1-5, with TRBD1 matching 11 bases. Germline V CDR1 and CDR2: MNHNS, SASEGT. The CDR3 extends over 15 amino acids. Losses at the gene ends were 7 bases for V and 6 bases for J; bases not matched to a gene: 8. The CDR3 region is CASIRTGGAVQPQHF. Here the CDR3 DNA reads TGTGCCAGCATCCGGACAGGGGGCGCGGTTCAGCCCCAGCATTTT.

The chain joins TRBV24-1 to TRBJ2-7, with 9 bases lining up with TRBD2. Germline assignment: CDR1 KGHDR and CDR2 SFDVKD. The CDR3 has 15 amino acids. Trimming at V came to 4 bases and at J to 5 bases, leaving 8 bases not matched to a gene. The CDR3 region is CATSDGGRARNEQYF. CDR3 DNA sequence: TGTGCCACCAGTGACGGCGGGAGGGCCCGGAACGAGCAGTACTTC.

This clonotype was seen more than once but under ten times. The chain uses TRBV9 and TRBJ2-5, with 10 bases matching TRBD2. After removal of 0 bases from V and 2 bases from J, the junction contained 4 bases not matched to a gene. Germline CDR1 reads SGDLS; CDR2 reads YYNGEE. CDR3 length: 16 residues. DNA of the CDR3: TGTGCCAGCAGCGTAGTAGCGGGGGGCCTTCAAGAGACCCAGTACTTC. Encoded protein: CASSVVAGGLQETQYF.

The table lists this clonotype with a few counts. The chain carries TRBV4-3 and TRBJ2-1; 10 bases agree with TRBD2. The CDR3 runs 19 residues. V trimming: 4 bases; J trimming: 3 bases; junction bases outside the gene matches: 15. Germline assignment: CDR1 LGHNA and CDR2 YSLEER. The CDR3 loop is CASSRYLYISGRGYNEQFF. The CDR3 nucleotides read TGCGCCAGCAGCCGATATCTTTATATAAGCGGGAGGGGCTACAATGAGCAGTTCTTC.